This T cell receptor (beta chain) came from a study of Graves' ophthalmopathy and Graves' hyperthyroidism. CDR1 is MNHEY and CDR2 is SVGAGI in the germline V gene. V lost 4 bases and J lost 11; bases outside the gene matches: 7. The CDR3 has 12 amino acids. Fresh peripheral blood (more than 9.5 ml) yielded the PBMCs. This clonotype showed up many times. RNA served as the template for amplifying TCR beta CDR3 regions. First-round RT-PCR with HTBI primers preceded a second-round multiplex PCR. TCRdb redid the calling of the multiplex PCR reads with MiXCR, one entry per CDR3 protein. The profile covers about 700,000 distinct CDR3 sequences, with over 40% appearing a single time and more than 3% taken by the ten largest.

The TCR comes from an adult man with Graves' ophthalmopathy. Sequencing was carried out using peripheral blood. The chain recombines TRBV6-5 with TRBJ1-1, with TRBD1 matching 7 bases. CDR3 DNA: TGTGCCAGCAGTTCCTCAGGGGGGGGTGCTTTCTTT. Its translation: CASSSSGGGAFF.